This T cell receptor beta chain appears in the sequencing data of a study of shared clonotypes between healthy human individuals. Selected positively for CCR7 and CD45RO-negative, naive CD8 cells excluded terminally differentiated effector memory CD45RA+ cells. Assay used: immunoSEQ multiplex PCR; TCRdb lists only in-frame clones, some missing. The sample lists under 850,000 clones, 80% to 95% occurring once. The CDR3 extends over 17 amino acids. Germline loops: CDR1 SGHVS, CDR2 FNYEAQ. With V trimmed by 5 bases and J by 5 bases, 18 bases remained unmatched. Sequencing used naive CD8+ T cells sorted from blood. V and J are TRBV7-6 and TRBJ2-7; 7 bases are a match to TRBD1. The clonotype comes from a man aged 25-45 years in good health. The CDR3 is CASSGDPGQLGYDEQYF. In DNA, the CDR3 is TGTGCCAGCAGCGGAGATCCGGGACAGCTTGGCTACGACGAGCAGTACTTC.